This T cell receptor (beta chain) was observed in a study of shared clonotypes between healthy human individuals. Whole-study context: Each donor contributed plates that comprised three CD4 naive, three CD4 memory, two CD8 naive and one CD8 memory.

Naive CD8 cells lacked CD45RO and underwent positive selection for CCR7, leaving out terminally differentiated effector memory CD45RA+ cells. In its sample, this clone was seen once. The germline gives CDR1 MNHNY, CDR2 SVGAGI (reference sequence). The junction had 1 base not matched to a gene; V was cut back by 4 bases and J by 3 bases. The CDR3 loop spans 16 amino acids. The data were produced by immunoSEQ multiplex PCR, yet TCRdb's version contains in-frame clones alone and is incomplete. The sample consists of some 2.1 million clones, 93% of them appearing once. The specimen was naive CD8+ T cells from PBMCs. The source of this sequence is a young man in good health. Some clones in this sample may be carry-over from other donors' samples. V gene TRBV6-6 combines with J gene TRBJ2-3, with 16 bases fitting TRBD2. The CDR3 sequence: CASSWGLAGGTDTQYF. The CDR3, as DNA: TGTGCCAGCAGTTGGGGACTAGCGGGAGGGACAGATACGCAGTATTTT.